Sequencing of this TCR beta chain was carried out in a study of blood T cell repertoires in COVID-19. Background on the study: PBMCs, B-cell-depleted T cells, or T cells provided the cDNA or gDNA that made up the material.

The V gene lost 0 bases and the J gene lost 7 bases, with 8 bases spanning the gap. This CDR3 has 14 residues. Per the germline V gene, CDR1 is SGDLS and CDR2 is YYNGEE. In the original processing: Amplification of reference gene primers was used by the study to estimate nucleated cell counts. This table comes from immunoSEQ multiplex PCR, and its TCRdb copy is limited to in-frame clones, with some not included. The D gene and trimming were derived from the DNA, and the V and J assignments and clone size from that table. The sample includes some 130,000 clones, around 89% of them seen just once. The clonotype was recovered from a man aged 55 to 70 with COVID-19, enrolled during active disease. The chain recombines TRBV9 with TRBJ1-6, with D hard to call. Sequencing was carried out using peripheral blood. CDR3 residues: CASSVGALNSPLHF. The CDR3 bases are TGTGCCAGCAGCGTAGGGGCCCTAAATTCACCCCTCCACTTT.